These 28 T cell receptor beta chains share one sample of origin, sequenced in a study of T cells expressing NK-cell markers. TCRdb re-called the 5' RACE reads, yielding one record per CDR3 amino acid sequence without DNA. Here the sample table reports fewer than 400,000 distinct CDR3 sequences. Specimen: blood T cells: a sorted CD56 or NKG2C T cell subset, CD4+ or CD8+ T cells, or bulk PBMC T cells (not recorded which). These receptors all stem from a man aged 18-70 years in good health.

The CDR3 protein is CALTYRTAFGYIPNTEAFF. The chain employs TRBV5-6 and TRBJ1-1; TCRdb's D call of TRBD1 is untestable without DNA. CDR1 SGHDT and CDR2 YYEEEE come from the germline V gene. There are 19 residues in the CDR3.

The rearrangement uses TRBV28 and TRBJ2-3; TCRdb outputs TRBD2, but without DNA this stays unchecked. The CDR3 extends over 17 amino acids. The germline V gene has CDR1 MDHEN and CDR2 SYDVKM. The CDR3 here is CASSLSGLAGYTDTQYF.

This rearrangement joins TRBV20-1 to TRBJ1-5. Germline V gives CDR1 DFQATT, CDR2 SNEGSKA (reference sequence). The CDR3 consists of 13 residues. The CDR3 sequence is CSASSQGNQPQHF.

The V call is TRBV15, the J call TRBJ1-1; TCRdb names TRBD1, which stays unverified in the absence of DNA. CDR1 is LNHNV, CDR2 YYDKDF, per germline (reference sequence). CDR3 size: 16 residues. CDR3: CATSNRVGTPNTEAFF.

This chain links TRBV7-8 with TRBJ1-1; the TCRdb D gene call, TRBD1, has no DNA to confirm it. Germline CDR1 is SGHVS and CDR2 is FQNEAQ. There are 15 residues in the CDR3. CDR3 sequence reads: CASSLSSGVNTEAFF.

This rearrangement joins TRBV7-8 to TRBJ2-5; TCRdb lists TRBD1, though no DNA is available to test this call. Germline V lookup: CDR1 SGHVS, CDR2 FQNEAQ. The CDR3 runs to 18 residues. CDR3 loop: CASSLPNLGQDYQETQYF.

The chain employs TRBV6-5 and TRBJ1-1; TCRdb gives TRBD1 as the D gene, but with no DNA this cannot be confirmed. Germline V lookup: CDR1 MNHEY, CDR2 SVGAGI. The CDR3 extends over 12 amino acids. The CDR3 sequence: CASYRGNTEAFF.

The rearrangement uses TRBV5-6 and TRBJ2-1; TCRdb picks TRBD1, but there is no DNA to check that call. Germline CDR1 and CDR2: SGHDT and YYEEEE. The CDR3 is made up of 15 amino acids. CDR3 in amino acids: CASRVPGTGFDEQFF.

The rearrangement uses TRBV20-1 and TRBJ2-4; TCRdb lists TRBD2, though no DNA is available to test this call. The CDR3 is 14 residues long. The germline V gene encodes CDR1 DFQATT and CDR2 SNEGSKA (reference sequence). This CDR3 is CSALLELAKNIQYF.

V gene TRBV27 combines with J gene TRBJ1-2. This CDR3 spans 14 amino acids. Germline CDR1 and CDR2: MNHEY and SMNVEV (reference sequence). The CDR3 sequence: CASSLSRGLGGYTF.

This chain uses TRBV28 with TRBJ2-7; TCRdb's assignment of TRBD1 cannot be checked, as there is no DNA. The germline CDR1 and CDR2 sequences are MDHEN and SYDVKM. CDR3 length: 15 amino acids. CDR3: CASSFSGRSRGVEYF.

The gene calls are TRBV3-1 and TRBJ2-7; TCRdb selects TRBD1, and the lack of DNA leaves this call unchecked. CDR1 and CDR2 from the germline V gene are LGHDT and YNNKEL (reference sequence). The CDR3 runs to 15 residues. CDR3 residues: CASSQGVAGANEQYF.

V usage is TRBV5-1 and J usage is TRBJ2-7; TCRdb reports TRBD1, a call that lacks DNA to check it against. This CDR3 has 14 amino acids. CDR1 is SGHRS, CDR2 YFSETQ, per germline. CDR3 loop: CASSATGGQSEQYF.

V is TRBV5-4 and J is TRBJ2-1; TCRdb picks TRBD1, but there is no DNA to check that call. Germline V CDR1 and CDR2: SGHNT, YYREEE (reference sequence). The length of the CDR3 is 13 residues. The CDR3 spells CASSRQNNNEQFF.

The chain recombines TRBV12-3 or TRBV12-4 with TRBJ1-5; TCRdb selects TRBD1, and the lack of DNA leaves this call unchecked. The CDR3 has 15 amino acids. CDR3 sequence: CASSLGGRDNQPQHF.

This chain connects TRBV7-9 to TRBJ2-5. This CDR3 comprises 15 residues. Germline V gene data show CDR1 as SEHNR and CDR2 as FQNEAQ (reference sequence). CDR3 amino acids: CASSLGEGLQETQYF.

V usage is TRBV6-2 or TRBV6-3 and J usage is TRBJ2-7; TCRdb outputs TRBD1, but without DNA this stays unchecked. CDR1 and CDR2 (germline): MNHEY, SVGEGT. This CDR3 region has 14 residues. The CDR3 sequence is CASSYSGTRLKQYF.

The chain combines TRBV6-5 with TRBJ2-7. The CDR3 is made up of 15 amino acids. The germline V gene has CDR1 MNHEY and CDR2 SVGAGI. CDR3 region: CASSWIAGAPYEQYF.

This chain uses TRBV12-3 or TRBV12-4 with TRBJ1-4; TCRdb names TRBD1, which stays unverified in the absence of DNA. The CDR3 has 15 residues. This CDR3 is CASSPARGDNEKLFF.

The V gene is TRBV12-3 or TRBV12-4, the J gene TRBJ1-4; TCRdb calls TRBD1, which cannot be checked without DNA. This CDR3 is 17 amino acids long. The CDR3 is CASSLGTGGDLNEKLFF.

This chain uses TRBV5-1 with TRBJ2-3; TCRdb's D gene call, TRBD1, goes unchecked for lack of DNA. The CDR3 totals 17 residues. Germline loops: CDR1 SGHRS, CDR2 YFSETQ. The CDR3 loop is CASSSPSGGLRWDTQYF.

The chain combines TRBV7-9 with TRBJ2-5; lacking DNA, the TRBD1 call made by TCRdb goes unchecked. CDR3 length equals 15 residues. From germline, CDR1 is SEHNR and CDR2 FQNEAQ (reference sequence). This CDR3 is CASSWGDRREETQYF.

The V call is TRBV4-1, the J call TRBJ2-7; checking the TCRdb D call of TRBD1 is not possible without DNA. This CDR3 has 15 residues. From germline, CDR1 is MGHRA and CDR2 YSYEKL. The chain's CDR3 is CASSQEQGDFYEQYF.

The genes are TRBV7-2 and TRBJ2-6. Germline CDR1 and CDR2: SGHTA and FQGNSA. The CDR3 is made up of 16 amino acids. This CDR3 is CASSFPRSSGANVLTF. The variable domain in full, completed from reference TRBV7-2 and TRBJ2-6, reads GAGVSQSPSNKVTEKGKDVELRCDPISGHTALYWYRQSLGQGLEFLIYFQGNSAPDKSGLPSDRFSAERTGGSVSTLTIQRTQQEDSAVYLCASSFPRSSGANVLTFGAGSRLTVL.

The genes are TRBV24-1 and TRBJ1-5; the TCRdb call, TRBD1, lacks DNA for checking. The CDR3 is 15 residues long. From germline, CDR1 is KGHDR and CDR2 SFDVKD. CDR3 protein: CATSDIHRGRQPQHF.

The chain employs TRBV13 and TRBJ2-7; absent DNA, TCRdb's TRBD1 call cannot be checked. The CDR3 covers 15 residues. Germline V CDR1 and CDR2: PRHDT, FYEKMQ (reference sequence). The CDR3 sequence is CASSQTQGASYEQYF.

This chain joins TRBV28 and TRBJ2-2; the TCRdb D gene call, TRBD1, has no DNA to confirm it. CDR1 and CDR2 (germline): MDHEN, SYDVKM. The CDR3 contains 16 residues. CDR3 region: CASSRRQGVPTGELFF. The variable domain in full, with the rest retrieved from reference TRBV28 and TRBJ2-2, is DVKVTQSSRYLVKRTGEKVFLECVQDMDHENMFWYRQDPGLGLRLIYFSYDVKMKEKGDIPEGYSVSREKKERFSLILESASTNQTSMYLCASSRRQGVPTGELFFGEGSRLTVL.

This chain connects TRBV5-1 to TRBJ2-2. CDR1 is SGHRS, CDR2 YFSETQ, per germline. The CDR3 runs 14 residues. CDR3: CASSLASGSGELFF. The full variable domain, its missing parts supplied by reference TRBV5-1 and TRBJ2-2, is KAGVTQTPRYLIKTRGQQVTLSCSPISGHRSVSWYQQTPGQGLQFLFEYFSETQRNKGNFPGRFSGRQFSNSRSEMNVSTLELGDSALYLCASSLASGSGELFFGEGSRLTVL.